One and the same sample provided the 30 T cell receptor beta chains below, sequenced in a study of blood T cell repertoires in COVID-19. Using immunoSEQ multiplex PCR, the repertoire was profiled, and TCRdb retains in-frame clones only, with some absent. Altogether around 300,000 clones are present, more than 70% being singletons, with the ten largest covering about 5%. Sequencing was carried out using PBMCs or T cells enriched from blood (not recorded which). These receptors were collected from a woman aged 30 to 39 who had recovered from COVID-19.

The V call is TRBV30, the J call TRBJ1-1, with TRBD1 identical over 7 bases. Germline assignment: CDR1 GTSNPN and CDR2 SVGIG (reference sequence). CDR3 length: 13 residues. V shed 0 bases and J 4 bases; nucleotides not matched to a gene: 2. The CDR3 region is CAWSVQGPTEAFF. CDR3 nucleotides: TGTGCCTGGAGTGTACAGGGGCCCACTGAAGCTTTCTTT.

This clone was recorded a few times. The chain links TRBV6-5 to TRBJ1-2, with D perhaps matching TRBD1 (5 bases). The V end lost 3 bases, the J end lost 4 bases, and 9 bases lay between the germline ends. The germline V gene encodes CDR1 MNHEY and CDR2 SVGAGI. This CDR3 has 13 residues. The CDR3 nucleotides are TGTGCCAGCAGTTATGGGGGAGGCTATGGCTACACCTTC. This translates into CASSYGGGYGYTF.

This rearrangement joins TRBV4-1 to TRBJ1-4, with unresolved D. Trimming left V 2 bases short and J 5 bases short, with 9 bases between. This CDR3 is 14 amino acids long. Germline CDR1 reads MGHRA; CDR2 reads YSYEKL. The CDR3 coding sequence is TGCGCCAGCAGCCAATTGGGCTTGAATGAAAAACTGTTTTTT. Amino acids: CASSQLGLNEKLFF.

This clone was detected a few times. This chain uses TRBV9 with TRBJ2-7; 10 bases are a match to TRBD1. This CDR3 comprises 15 residues. Trimming took 4 bases from V and 5 from J; bases not matched to a gene: 9. Germline CDR1 reads SGDLS; CDR2 reads YYNGEE. CDR3 nucleotide sequence: TGTGCCAGCAGCCCCCGAGGACAGGGGGTCCACGAGCAGTACTTC. It is translated as CASSPRGQGVHEQYF.

The chain combines TRBV2 with TRBJ1-4, with unresolved D. CDR1 SNHLY and CDR2 FYNNEI come from the germline V gene. V dropped 3 bases and J dropped 5 bases, with 13 bases sitting between them. The CDR3 loop spans 15 amino acids. Here the CDR3 reads CASSELGQPNEKLFF. The CDR3 nucleotides read TGTGCCAGCAGTGAGCTAGGTCAGCCAAATGAAAAACTGTTTTTT.

This clone has more than one count but fewer than ten. V is TRBV15 and J is TRBJ1-4; D is unresolved. The CDR3 is made up of 15 amino acids. V lost 5 bases and J lost 0, with 10 bases in between. The germline V gene has CDR1 LNHNV and CDR2 YYDKDF (reference sequence). The CDR3 here is CATSDPGATNEKLFF. The CDR3 DNA sequence: TGTGCCACCAGCGACCCCGGGGCAACTAATGAAAAACTGTTTTTT.

V and J are TRBV29-1 and TRBJ1-3; a possible D gene is TRBD1 (5 bases). V dropped 1 base and J dropped 1 base, with 17 bases sitting between them. The CDR3 is 17 residues long. From germline, CDR1 is SQVTM and CDR2 ANQGSEA. The CDR3 DNA is TGCAGCGTTGAAGTACGGGGGGGTCTGGCTTCTGGAAACACCATATATTTT. Translated, it gives CSVEVRGGLASGNTIYF.

CDR3 DNA sequence: TGTGCCAGCAGCCAAGATCGGGAACAGCCCCAGCATTTT. Translating gives CASSQDREQPQHF. The chain employs TRBV3-1 (or the pseudogene TRBV3-2) and TRBJ1-5; D gene uncertain. V was trimmed by 0 bases and J by 7 bases, leaving 7 bases between them. Germline values: CDR1 LGHDT, CDR2 YNNKEL (reference sequence). The CDR3 is 13 residues long.

The rearrangement links TRBV29-1 to TRBJ2-1, with 10 bases matching TRBD1. The V gene end was trimmed by 6 bases and the J gene end by 8 bases; junction bases not matched to a gene: 13. This CDR3 region has 15 residues. CDR1 SQVTM and CDR2 ANQGSEA come from the germline V gene. CDR3 amino acids: CSVCGGTGVVDEQFF. CDR3 coding DNA: TGCAGCGTGTGCGGGGGGACAGGGGTGGTCGATGAGCAGTTCTTC.

V is TRBV7-2 and J is TRBJ1-1, with a tentative D call TRBD1 (5 bases). The germline CDR1 and CDR2 sequences are SGHTA and FQGNSA. The CDR3 sequence is 15 residues long. Between the trimmed V and J ends, which lost 4 bases and 3 bases, there was a span of 15 bases. CDR3 protein: CASSSAGGLYTEAFF. As DNA, the CDR3 is TGTGCCAGCAGCTCGGCGGGGGGATTATACACTGAAGCTTTCTTT.

This clone was counted once. This sequence joins TRBV19 and TRBJ1-2; weak D call: TRBD1 (6 bases). Germline assignment: CDR1 LNHDA and CDR2 SQIVND (reference sequence). V gave up 3 bases and J gave up 4 bases, with 15 bases separating them. The CDR3 spans 15 residues. This chain's CDR3 is CASSMAAGVTYGYTF. The CDR3 nucleotides are TGTGCCAGTAGTATGGCGGCAGGGGTGACCTATGGCTACACCTTC.

The chain links TRBV12-3 or TRBV12-4 to TRBJ2-7; possibly TRBD2 for D (5 bases). Trimming shortened V by 9 bases and J by 2 bases, and 14 bases separated the two germline ends. This CDR3 contains 13 residues. The CDR3 here is CASGGRATYEQYF. DNA for the CDR3: TGTGCCAGTGGTGGGCGGGCTACCTACGAGCAGTACTTC.

This sequence joins TRBV9 and TRBJ2-3; no clear D. The CDR3 totals 13 residues. Between the trimmed V and J ends, which lost 5 bases and 0 bases, there was a span of 7 bases. Germline CDR1 is SGDLS and CDR2 is YYNGEE. Here the CDR3 DNA reads TGTGCCAGCAGTCTTCCCAGCACAGATACGCAGTATTTT. Residues: CASSLPSTDTQYF.

The rearrangement joins TRBV28 to TRBJ1-3; weak D call: TRBD1 (6 bases). The V end was cut by 2 bases, the J end by 4 bases, with 27 bases between. CDR1 is MDHEN, CDR2 SYDVKM, per germline. The CDR3 is 20 amino acids. CDR3: CASSLIFGHGVGAVGNTIYF. For the CDR3, the DNA is TGTGCCAGCAGTTTAATTTTTGGTCATGGCGTGGGGGCTGTCGGAAACACCATATATTTT.

CDR3 sequence reads: CASSPRTSGLYQETQYF. The CDR3 DNA reads as TGTGCCAGCAGCCCCAGGACTAGCGGATTGTACCAAGAGACCCAGTACTTC. This chain uses TRBV7-8 with TRBJ2-5, with 10 bases aligning to TRBD2. V trimming: 5 bases; J trimming: 0 bases; junction bases outside the gene matches: 9. Per the germline V gene, CDR1 is SGHVS and CDR2 is FQNEAQ. This CDR3 comprises 17 residues.

The chain links TRBV27 to TRBJ2-6; 8 bases fit TRBD2. The germline CDR1 and CDR2 sequences are MNHEY and SMNVEV (reference sequence). The CDR3 spans 19 residues. V lost 5 bases to trimming and J lost 4 bases; unmatched junction nucleotides: 16. The chain's CDR3 is CASSLAQRGLLRGANVLTF. The CDR3 DNA sequence: TGTGCCAGCAGTCTGGCCCAGCGGGGGCTATTGAGGGGGGCCAACGTCCTGACTTTC. The entire variable domain, with the rest obtained from reference TRBV27 and TRBJ2-6, is as follows: EAQVTQNPRYLITVTGKKLTVTCSQNMNHEYMSWYRQDPGLGLRQIYYSMNVEVTDKGDVPEGYKVSRKEKRNFPLILESPSPNQTSLYFCASSLAQRGLLRGANVLTFGAGSRLTVL.

The chain couples TRBV11-1 to TRBJ1-2; 10 nucleotides line up with TRBD1. CDR1 is SGHAT, CDR2 FQDESV, per germline (reference sequence). The CDR3 sequence is 16 residues long. V shed 5 bases, J shed 2 bases, and the junction held 8 bases outside the gene matches. The CDR3 DNA reads TGTGCCAGCAGCACCCCGGGACAGGGGCTCAACTATGGCTACACCTTC. This translates into CASSTPGQGLNYGYTF.

This chain links TRBV30 with TRBJ2-2, with 7 nucleotides matching TRBD2. This CDR3 contains 14 residues. The junction had 6 bases not matched to a gene; V was cut back by 4 bases and J by 4 bases. Germline V gene data show CDR1 as GTSNPN and CDR2 as SVGIG (reference sequence). The CDR3, as DNA: TGTGCCTGGACGGGGGGAGTAATCACCGGGGAGCTGTTTTTT. This translates into CAWTGGVITGELFF.

The chain's CDR3 is CASSLNARDTNTEAFF. CDR3 in DNA: TGTGCCAGCTCACTGAACGCCCGGGACACGAACACTGAAGCTTTCTTT. The chain recombines TRBV18 with TRBJ1-1; TRBD1 is a possible D gene (6 bases). V was trimmed by 4 bases and J by 1 base, leaving 16 bases between them. This CDR3 has 16 amino acids. Germline V gene lookup returns CDR1 KGHSH and CDR2 LQKENI.

The V call is TRBV4-2, the J call TRBJ2-7; TRBD1 might be the D (6 bases). The CDR3 spans 17 residues. Trimming cost V 5 bases and J 1 base, with 21 bases left between them. Germline V gene data show CDR1 as LGHNA and CDR2 as YNFKEQ. The CDR3 loop is CASSGGIFGRGSYEQYF. The CDR3 DNA is TGTGCCAGCAGCGGAGGAATTTTTGGCAGGGGATCCTACGAGCAGTACTTC.

The chain couples TRBV5-1 to TRBJ1-2; 9 bases line up with TRBD1. The CDR3 runs 17 residues. Trimming removed 3 bases from V and 7 bases from J; junction bases left unmatched: 16. Looked up from germline, CDR1 is SGHRS and CDR2 is YFSETQ. The CDR3 DNA follows: TGCGCCAGCAGCTGGGGAAGGGACAGGGCCTTTCAGGCTGGCTACACCTTC. It codes for CASSWGRDRAFQAGYTF.

This sequence joins TRBV7-2 and TRBJ2-1; D uncertain. This CDR3 contains 15 residues. Deletions cut 0 bases from V and 4 bases from J, with 10 bases between. Germline V CDR1 and CDR2: SGHTA, FQGNSA. The CDR3 is CASSLAEPYYNEQFF. The CDR3 region has the DNA TGTGCCAGCAGCTTAGCAGAACCCTATTACAATGAGCAGTTCTTC.

This chain uses TRBV28 with TRBJ2-1, with TRBD1 as a possible D gene (7 bases). V shed 8 bases and J shed 12 bases, with 23 bases lying between them. Germline CDR1 MDHEN, CDR2 SYDVKM. The CDR3 runs 14 residues. The CDR3 protein is CASRQNPSGGGQFF. CDR3 in DNA: TGTGCCAGCCGCCAAAACCCTTCAGGGGGAGGGCAGTTCTTC.

The sample holds one count of this clone. The V gene is TRBV11-2, the J gene TRBJ1-1, with D hard to call. Between the trimmed V and J ends, which lost 2 bases and 4 bases, there was a span of 11 bases. Germline values: CDR1 SGHAT, CDR2 FQNNGV. The CDR3 runs to 14 residues. CDR3 in DNA: TGTGCCAGCAGCTTATTAGGAGTAGGCACTGAAGCTTTCTTT. Protein: CASSLLGVGTEAFF.

The chain has TRBV5-8 and TRBJ1-5, with a weak D call TRBD1 (6 bases). CDR1 is SGHTS, CDR2 YDEGEE, per germline. The V and J ends lost 3 bases and 10 bases respectively, with 8 bases between them. The CDR3 totals 11 residues. CDR3 nucleotides: TGTGCCAGCAGCTCACAGGGACCCCAGCATTTT. Amino acids: CASSSQGPQHF.

The chain links TRBV5-6 to TRBJ2-6; no definite D call. The CDR3 loop spans 17 amino acids. The germline CDR1 and CDR2 sequences are SGHDT and YYEEEE. V was clipped by 0 bases and J by 0 bases, with 10 bases between them. The DNA for the CDR3 is TGTGCCAGCAGCTTGGTTGGAGCAGTCTCTGGGGCCAACGTCCTGACTTTC. Translated, it gives CASSLVGAVSGANVLTF.

CDR3 sequence reads: CASSLVYGGALHF. CDR3 in DNA: TGTGCCAGCAGCTTGGTATATGGGGGGGCCCTCCACTTT. The chain is built from TRBV5-8 and TRBJ1-6; D may be TRBD1 (5 bases). CDR1 is SGHTS, CDR2 YDEGEE, per germline. The CDR3 contains 13 residues. Trimming took off 0 bases at V and 14 bases at J, with 12 bases between the two ends.

The rearrangement joins TRBV5-1 to TRBJ2-7; 8 positions match TRBD1. In germline, CDR1 is SGHRS, CDR2 YFSETQ. The CDR3 consists of 13 residues. Losses at the gene ends were 1 base for V and 6 bases for J; bases not matched to a gene: 3. The CDR3 sequence is CASSLNRGSEQYF. Here the CDR3 DNA reads TGCGCCAGCAGCTTGAACAGGGGGTCCGAGCAGTACTTC.

This chain connects TRBV6-5 to TRBJ2-1, with a possible D match to TRBD1 (6 bases). The CDR3 length is 15 residues. The V end was cut by 7 bases, the J end by 6 bases, with 19 bases between. Germline loops: CDR1 MNHEY, CDR2 SVGAGI. CDR3 sequence: CASTKRVRGGNEQFF. Here the CDR3 DNA reads TGTGCCAGCACTAAAAGGGTCCGAGGGGGCAATGAGCAGTTCTTC.

This chain uses TRBV7-2 with TRBJ1-4, with a possible D match to TRBD1 (5 bases). Germline-derived CDR1 and CDR2 are SGHTA and FQGNSA. The CDR3 totals 16 residues. V lost 5 bases to trimming and J lost 5 bases, with 18 bases between them. Here the CDR3 DNA reads TGTGCCAGCAGCCAACAAGCGGGGACGGGGAATGAAAAACTGTTTTTT. Residues: CASSQQAGTGNEKLFF.